The 20 T cell receptor beta chains below come from one sample, sequenced in a study of shared clonotypes between healthy human individuals. Data came from immunoSEQ multiplex PCR; TCRdb stores just in-frame clones and leaves some out. Seen here are about a million clones, roughly 72% observed once, and the top ten hold around 1.5%. Sequenced input: memory CD4+ T cells sorted from blood. Subset defined: CD45RA-negative fraction. All receptors come from a man aged 18 to 29 in good health.

The V gene is TRBV29-1, the J gene TRBJ2-5; unclear D gene. The germline V gene encodes CDR1 SQVTM and CDR2 ANQGSEA. The ends were cut back, 0 bases at V and 1 base at J, with 9 bases in the middle. The CDR3 length is 14 residues. The CDR3 bases are TGCAGCGTTGAAGACACTCCTTTCCAAGAGACCCAGTACTTC. This encodes CSVEDTPFQETQYF.

This clone appeared once. The chain links TRBV7-8 to TRBJ2-1; 13 bases agree with TRBD2. V lost 1 base to trimming and J lost 2 bases; unmatched junction nucleotides: 8. The germline V gene has CDR1 SGHVS and CDR2 FQNEAQ. The CDR3 runs 19 residues. The DNA of the CDR3 is TGTGCCAGCAGCTTAGGATTACCGGGACTAGCGGGGACCTACAATGAGCAGTTCTTC. As protein: CASSLGLPGLAGTYNEQFF. Full variable domain (missing parts from reference TRBV7-8 and TRBJ2-1): GAGVSQSPRYKVAKRGQDVALRCDPISGHVSLFWYQQALGQGPEFLTYFQNEAQLDKSGLPSDRFFAERPEGSVSTLKIQRTQQEDSAVYLCASSLGLPGLAGTYNEQFFGPGTRLTVL.

This clone has a handful of counts. CDR3 amino acids: CASSSPRDSTDTQYF. The CDR3 DNA is TGTGCCAGCAGTAGCCCCAGGGACAGCACAGATACGCAGTATTTT. The chain couples TRBV27 to TRBJ2-3; D is possibly TRBD1 or TRBD2 (5 bases each). In germline, CDR1 is MNHEY, CDR2 SMNVEV (reference sequence). The length of the CDR3 is 15 residues. V was trimmed by 5 bases and J by 0 bases, leaving 12 bases between them.

The chain employs TRBV7-2 and TRBJ2-5, with 9 positions matching TRBD1. There are 16 residues in the CDR3. Germline V gene sequence: CDR1 SGHTA, CDR2 FQGNSA. The V gene end was trimmed by 5 bases and the J gene end by 8 bases; junction bases not matched to a gene: 15. The CDR3 protein is CASSPLEAQGAFTQYF. The CDR3, as DNA: TGTGCCAGCAGCCCCCTCGAGGCACAGGGGGCTTTTACCCAGTACTTC.

This sequence joins TRBV19 and TRBJ2-5; maybe TRBD1 (5 bases). CDR3 length: 14 residues. V lost 4 bases and J lost 3, with 12 bases in between. Germline CDR1 reads LNHDA; CDR2 reads SQIVND (reference sequence). The CDR3 protein is CASSKGQQKETQYF. The DNA of the CDR3 is TGTGCCAGTAGTAAGGGGCAGCAAAAAGAGACCCAGTACTTC.

Ten or more counts support this clone. The rearrangement joins TRBV19 to TRBJ1-3; D remains ambiguous. V gave up 9 bases and J gave up 0 bases, with 12 bases separating them. CDR3 size: 14 residues. Germline V gene data show CDR1 as LNHDA and CDR2 as SQIVND (reference sequence). The CDR3 nucleotides read TGTGCCAGCAGAGACCCGAGCTCTGGAAACACCATATATTTT. This encodes CASRDPSSGNTIYF. Together with reference TRBV19 and TRBJ1-3, the CDR3 gives the full variable domain: DGGITQSPKYLFRKEGQNVTLSCEQNLNHDAMYWYRQDPGQGLRLIYYSQIVNDFQKGDIAEGYSVSREKKESFPLTVTSAQKNPTAFYLCASRDPSSGNTIYFGEGSWLTVV.

This clone was observed a handful of times. This rearrangement joins TRBV5-1 to TRBJ2-1; D gene unclear. The CDR3 is made up of 16 amino acids. V dropped 4 bases and J dropped 0 bases, with 14 bases sitting between them. Germline assignment: CDR1 SGHRS and CDR2 YFSETQ. CDR3 coding DNA: TGCGCCAGCAGCCCACGCACCAGTTTCTCCTACAATGAGCAGTTCTTC. It specifies CASSPRTSFSYNEQFF.

The rearrangement joins TRBV6-1 to TRBJ2-7; D perhaps matches TRBD1 (5 bases). Between the trimmed V and J ends, which lost 7 bases and 4 bases, there was a span of 11 bases. This CDR3 spans 12 amino acids. Germline V gene sequence: CDR1 MNHNS, CDR2 SASEGT. The chain's CDR3 is CASNLDRYEQYF. The DNA for the CDR3 is TGTGCCAGCAATCTCGACAGATACGAGCAGTACTTC.

This chain joins TRBV5-1 and TRBJ2-1, with unresolved D. Germline lookup yields CDR1 SGHRS and CDR2 YFSETQ. The CDR3 length is 15 residues. Deletions cut 1 base from V and 4 bases from J, with 12 bases between. CDR3 protein: CASSLIGIPYNEQFF. CDR3 in DNA: TGCGCCAGCAGCTTGATCGGAATACCATACAATGAGCAGTTCTTC. The full variable domain, with the rest looked up from reference TRBV5-1 and TRBJ2-1, is KAGVTQTPRYLIKTRGQQVTLSCSPISGHRSVSWYQQTPGQGLQFLFEYFSETQRNKGNFPGRFSGRQFSNSRSEMNVSTLELGDSALYLCASSLIGIPYNEQFFGPGTRLTVL.

The chain employs TRBV9 and TRBJ2-1; D remains unclear. The CDR3 is 15 amino acids. Trimming removed 0 bases at V and 7 bases at J, with 14 bases between. CDR1 is SGDLS and CDR2 is YYNGEE in the germline V gene. The CDR3 loop is CASSVDGLLINEQFF. The CDR3 nucleotides read TGTGCCAGCAGCGTAGACGGGTTATTAATAAATGAGCAGTTCTTC.

This chain links TRBV5-4 with TRBJ2-3; possibly TRBD2 for D (5 bases). Germline values: CDR1 SGHNT, CDR2 YYREEE (reference sequence). CDR3 length equals 15 residues. The V end was cut by 0 bases, the J end by 1 base, with 9 bases between. CDR3 protein: CASSLGGLGTDTQYF. In DNA, the CDR3 is TGTGCCAGCAGCTTGGGAGGGCTCGGCACAGATACGCAGTATTTT.

The chain couples TRBV10-3 to TRBJ1-5; 7 bases line up with TRBD1. There are 13 residues in the CDR3. Trimming removed 9 bases from V and 5 bases from J; junction bases left unmatched: 7. Germline V gives CDR1 ENHRY, CDR2 SYGVKD. CDR3 loop: CAIRQGSDQPQHF. The CDR3 DNA sequence: TGTGCCATACGACAGGGAAGCGATCAGCCCCAGCATTTT.

This sequence joins TRBV4-1 and TRBJ1-2; D is undetermined. The germline gives CDR1 MGHRA, CDR2 YSYEKL. The length of the CDR3 is 11 residues. V was clipped by 5 bases and J by 8 bases, with 9 bases between them. The CDR3 nucleotides read TGCGCCAGCAGCATTCATGGGGGCTACACCTTC. Protein sequence: CASSIHGGYTF.

As concerns this clone: Other nucleotide sequences from this sample produce the same CDR3. V is TRBV2 and J is TRBJ2-1; no clear D gene. The CDR3 sequence is 11 residues long. Trimming shortened V by 4 bases and J by 4 bases, and 2 bases separated the two germline ends. The germline gives CDR1 SNHLY, CDR2 FYNNEI. Here the CDR3 DNA reads TGTGCCAGCAGTGTTTACAATGAGCAGTTCTTC. It is translated as CASSVYNEQFF.

This sequence joins TRBV6-6 and TRBJ2-1, with unresolved D. With 2 bases removed from V and 9 bases from J, the gap between germline ends came to 8 bases. The CDR3 length is 12 residues. Germline CDR1 MNHNY, CDR2 SVGAGI (reference sequence). CDR3 bases: TGTGCCAGCAGTTACCTCGAAGGTGAGCAGTTCTTC. Protein sequence: CASSYLEGEQFF.

The count of this clone is one. The V call is TRBV29-1, the J call TRBJ1-2; a weak D match, TRBD1 (5 bases). The length of the CDR3 is 16 residues. The V end was cut by 2 bases, the J end by 4 bases, with 20 bases between. In germline, CDR1 is SQVTM, CDR2 ANQGSEA. CDR3 sequence reads: CSVESPPGLDAYGYTF. The DNA for the CDR3 is TGCAGCGTTGAAAGTCCCCCAGGGCTTGACGCCTATGGCTACACCTTC. Full variable domain (rest looked up from reference TRBV29-1 and TRBJ1-2): SAVISQKPSRDICQRGTSLTIQCQVDSQVTMMFWYRQQPGQSLTLIATANQGSEATYESGFVIDKFPISRPNLTFSTLTVSNMSPEDSSIYLCSVESPPGLDAYGYTFGSGTRLTVV.

The V call is TRBV7-9, the J call TRBJ2-2; D gene unclear. Trimming shortened V by 0 bases and J by 1 base, and 6 bases separated the two germline ends. The CDR3 runs 15 residues. CDR1 is SEHNR, CDR2 FQNEAQ, per germline (reference sequence). CDR3 loop: CASSLATLNTGELFF. In nucleotides, the CDR3 is TGTGCCAGCAGCTTAGCCACCCTGAACACCGGGGAGCTGTTTTTT.

This clone was seen a handful of times. CDR3 region: CASSDTDVYGYTF. DNA of the CDR3: TGCGCCAGCAGTGATACGGATGTCTATGGCTACACCTTC. The chain has TRBV10-2 and TRBJ1-2; D gene uncertain. Germline CDR1 WSHSY, CDR2 SAAADI. The CDR3 consists of 13 residues. The V end lost 3 bases, the J end lost 4 bases, and 9 bases lay between the germline ends.

J is TRBJ1-4 and V is TRBV10-1; tentatively, D is TRBD1 (6 bases). V lost 4 bases and J 12 bases, leaving 12 bases between the germline ends. The germline V gene encodes CDR1 WNHNN and CDR2 SYGVQD (reference sequence). The CDR3 length is 12 residues. CDR3 sequence reads: CASSGEGGELFF. CDR3 coding DNA: TGCGCCAGCAGTGGTGAAGGGGGTGAACTGTTTTTT.

About this clone: Given a much more abundant clone one base away, this may be a read error. This chain links TRBV27 with TRBJ2-7; D uncertain. The V end was cut by 6 bases, the J end by 0 bases, with 3 bases between. The CDR3 is made up of 11 amino acids. Germline V CDR1 and CDR2: MNHEY, SMNVEV (reference sequence). The CDR3 region is CASSTSYEQYF. The CDR3 nucleotides read TGTGCCAGCAGCACCTCCTACGAGCAGTACTTC.